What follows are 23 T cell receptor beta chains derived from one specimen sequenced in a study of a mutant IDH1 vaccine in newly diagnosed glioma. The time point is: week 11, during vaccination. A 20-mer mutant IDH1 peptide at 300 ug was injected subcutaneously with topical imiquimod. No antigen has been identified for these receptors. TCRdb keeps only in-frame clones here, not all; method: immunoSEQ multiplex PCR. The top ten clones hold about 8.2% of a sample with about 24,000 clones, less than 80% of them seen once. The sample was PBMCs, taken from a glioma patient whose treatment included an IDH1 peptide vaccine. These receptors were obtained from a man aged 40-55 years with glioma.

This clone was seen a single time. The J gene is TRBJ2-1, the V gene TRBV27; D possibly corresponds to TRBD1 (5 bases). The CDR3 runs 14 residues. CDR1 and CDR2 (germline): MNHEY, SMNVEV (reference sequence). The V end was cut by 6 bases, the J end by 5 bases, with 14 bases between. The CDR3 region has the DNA TGTGCCAGCAGGATCTGGCAGGGTGACAATGAGCAGTTCTTC. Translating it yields CASRIWQGDNEQFF.

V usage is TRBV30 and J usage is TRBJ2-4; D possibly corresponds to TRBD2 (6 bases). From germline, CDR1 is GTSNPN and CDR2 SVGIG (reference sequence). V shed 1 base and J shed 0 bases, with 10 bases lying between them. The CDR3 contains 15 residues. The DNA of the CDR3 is TGTGCCTGGAGTGGGGGGGTTCTAGCCAAAAACATTCAGTACTTC. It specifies CAWSGGVLAKNIQYF.

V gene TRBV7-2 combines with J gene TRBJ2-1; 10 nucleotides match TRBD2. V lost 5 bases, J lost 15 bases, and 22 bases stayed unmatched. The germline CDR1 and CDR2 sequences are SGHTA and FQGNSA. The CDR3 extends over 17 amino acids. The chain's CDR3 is CASSPRGSASGSFLVFF. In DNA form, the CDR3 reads TGTGCCAGCAGCCCGAGGGGTTCGGCTAGCGGGAGTTTTTTGGTGTTCTTC. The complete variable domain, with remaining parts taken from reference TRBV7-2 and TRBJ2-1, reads GAGVSQSPSNKVTEKGKDVELRCDPISGHTALYWYRQSLGQGLEFLIYFQGNSAPDKSGLPSDRFSAERTGGSVSTLTIQRTQQEDSAVYLCASSPRGSASGSFLVFFGPGTRLTVL.

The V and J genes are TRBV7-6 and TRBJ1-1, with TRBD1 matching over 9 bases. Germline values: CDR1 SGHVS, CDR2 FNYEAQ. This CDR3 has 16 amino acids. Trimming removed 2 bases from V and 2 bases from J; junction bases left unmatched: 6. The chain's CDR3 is CASSLKDRGINTEAFF. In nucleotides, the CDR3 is TGTGCCAGCAGCTTAAAGGACAGGGGAATTAACACTGAAGCTTTCTTT.

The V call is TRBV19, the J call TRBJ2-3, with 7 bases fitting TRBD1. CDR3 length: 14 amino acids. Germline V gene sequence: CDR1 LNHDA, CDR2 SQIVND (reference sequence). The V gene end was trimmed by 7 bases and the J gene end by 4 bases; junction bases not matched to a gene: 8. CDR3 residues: CASTNGRGPDTQYF. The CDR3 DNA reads TGTGCCAGTACTAACGGTAGGGGGCCAGATACGCAGTATTTT.

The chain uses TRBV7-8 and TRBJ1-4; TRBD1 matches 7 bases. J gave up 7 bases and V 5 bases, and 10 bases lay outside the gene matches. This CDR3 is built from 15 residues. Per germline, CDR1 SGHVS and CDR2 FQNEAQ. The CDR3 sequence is CASSRRDRVFEKLFF. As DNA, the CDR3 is TGTGCCAGCAGCCGTAGAGACAGGGTATTTGAAAAACTGTTTTTT. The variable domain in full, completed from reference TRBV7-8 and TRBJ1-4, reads GAGVSQSPRYKVAKRGQDVALRCDPISGHVSLFWYQQALGQGPEFLTYFQNEAQLDKSGLPSDRFFAERPEGSVSTLKIQRTQQEDSAVYLCASSRRDRVFEKLFFGSGTQLSVL.

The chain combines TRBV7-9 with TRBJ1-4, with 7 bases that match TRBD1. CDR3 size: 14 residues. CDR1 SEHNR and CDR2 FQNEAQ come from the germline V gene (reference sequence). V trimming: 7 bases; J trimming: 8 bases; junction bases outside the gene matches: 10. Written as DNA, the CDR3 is TGTGCCAGCACCCAAGGGGGCAGGTGGGAAAAACTGTTTTTT. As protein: CASTQGGRWEKLFF. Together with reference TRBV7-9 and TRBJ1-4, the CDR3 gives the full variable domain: DTGVSQNPRHKITKRGQNVTFRCDPISEHNRLYWYRQTLGQGPEFLTYFQNEAQLEKSRLLSDRFSAERPKGSFSTLEIQRTEQGDSAMYLCASTQGGRWEKLFFGSGTQLSVL.

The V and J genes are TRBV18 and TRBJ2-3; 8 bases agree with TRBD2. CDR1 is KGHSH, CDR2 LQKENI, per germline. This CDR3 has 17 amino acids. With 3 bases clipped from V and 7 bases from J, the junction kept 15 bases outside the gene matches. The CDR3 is CASSPGWGSGSMNTQYF. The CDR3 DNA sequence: TGTGCCAGCTCACCCGGCTGGGGGAGCGGGAGCATGAATACGCAGTATTTT.

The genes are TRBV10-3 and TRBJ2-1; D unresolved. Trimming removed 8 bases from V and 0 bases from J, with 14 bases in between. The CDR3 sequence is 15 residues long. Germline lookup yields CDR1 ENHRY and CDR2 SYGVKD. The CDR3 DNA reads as TGTGCCATCGGAAGAGAGGCGAGCTCCTACAATGAGCAGTTCTTC. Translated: CAIGREASSYNEQFF.

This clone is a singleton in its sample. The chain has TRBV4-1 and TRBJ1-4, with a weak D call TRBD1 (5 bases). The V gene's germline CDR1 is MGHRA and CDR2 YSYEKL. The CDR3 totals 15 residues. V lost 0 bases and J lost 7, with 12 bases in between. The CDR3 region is CASSQDLEGTEKLFF. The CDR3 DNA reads TGCGCCAGCAGCCAAGATCTGGAGGGGACTGAAAAACTGTTTTTT.

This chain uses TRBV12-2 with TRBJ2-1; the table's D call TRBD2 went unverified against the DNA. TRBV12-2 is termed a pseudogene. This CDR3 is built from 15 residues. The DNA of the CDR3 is TGTGCAAGTCGCTTAAAGCGGGAGTCGGACAATGAGCAGTTCTTC. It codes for CASRLKRESDNEQFF.

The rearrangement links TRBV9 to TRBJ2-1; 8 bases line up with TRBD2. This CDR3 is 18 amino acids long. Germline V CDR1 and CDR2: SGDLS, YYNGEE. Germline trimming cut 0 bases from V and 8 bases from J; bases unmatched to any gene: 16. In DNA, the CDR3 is TGTGCCAGCAGCGTAGGTCGGCTAGCGGGCGGACTTGCGGATGAGCAGTTCTTC. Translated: CASSVGRLAGGLADEQFF.

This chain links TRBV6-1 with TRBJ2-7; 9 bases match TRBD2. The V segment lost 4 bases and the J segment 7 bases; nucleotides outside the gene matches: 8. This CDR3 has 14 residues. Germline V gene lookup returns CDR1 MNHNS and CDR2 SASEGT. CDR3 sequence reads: CASSAGTSLDEQYV. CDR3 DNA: TGTGCCAGCAGTGCCGGGACTAGCCTTGATGAGCAGTACGTC.

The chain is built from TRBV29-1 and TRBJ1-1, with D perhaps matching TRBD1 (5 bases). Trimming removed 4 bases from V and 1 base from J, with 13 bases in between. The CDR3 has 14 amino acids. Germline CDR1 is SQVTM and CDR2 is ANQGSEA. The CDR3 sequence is CSVATGTANTEAFF. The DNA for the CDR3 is TGCAGCGTTGCAACCGGGACGGCGAACACTGAAGCTTTCTTT.

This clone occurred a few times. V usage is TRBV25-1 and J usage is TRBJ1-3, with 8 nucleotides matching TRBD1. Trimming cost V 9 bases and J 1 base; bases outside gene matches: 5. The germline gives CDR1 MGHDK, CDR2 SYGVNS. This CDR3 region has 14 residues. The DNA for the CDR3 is TGTGCCAGTAGTACAGGGGGGTCTGGAAACACCATATATTTT. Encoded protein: CASSTGGSGNTIYF.

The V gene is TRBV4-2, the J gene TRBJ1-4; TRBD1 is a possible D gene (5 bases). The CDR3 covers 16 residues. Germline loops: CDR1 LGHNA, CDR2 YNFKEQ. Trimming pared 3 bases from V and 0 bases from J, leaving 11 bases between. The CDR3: CASSQTVLATNEKLFF. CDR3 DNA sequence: TGTGCCAGCAGCCAGACAGTCCTCGCAACTAATGAAAAACTGTTTTTT.

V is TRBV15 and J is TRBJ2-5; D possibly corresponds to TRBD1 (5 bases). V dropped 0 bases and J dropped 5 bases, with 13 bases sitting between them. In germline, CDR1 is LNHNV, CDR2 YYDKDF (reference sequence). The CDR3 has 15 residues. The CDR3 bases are TGTGCCACCAGCAGAGACTCGAGACAGAGGGAGACCCAGTACTTC. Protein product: CATSRDSRQRETQYF.

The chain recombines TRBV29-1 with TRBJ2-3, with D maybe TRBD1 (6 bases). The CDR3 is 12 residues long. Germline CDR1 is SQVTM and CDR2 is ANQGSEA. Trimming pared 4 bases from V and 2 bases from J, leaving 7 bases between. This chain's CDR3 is CSVGQVTDTQYF. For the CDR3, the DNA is TGCAGCGTTGGACAGGTCACAGATACGCAGTATTTT.

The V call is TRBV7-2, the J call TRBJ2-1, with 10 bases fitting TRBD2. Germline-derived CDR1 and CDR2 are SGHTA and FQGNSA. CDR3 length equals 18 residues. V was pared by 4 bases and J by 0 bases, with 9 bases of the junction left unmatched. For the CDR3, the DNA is TGTGCCAGCAGCTCCGGACTAGCGGCACTTAGCTCCTACAATGAGCAGTTCTTC. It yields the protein CASSSGLAALSSYNEQFF. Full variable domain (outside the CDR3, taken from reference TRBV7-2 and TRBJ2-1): GAGVSQSPSNKVTEKGKDVELRCDPISGHTALYWYRQSLGQGLEFLIYFQGNSAPDKSGLPSDRFSAERTGGSVSTLTIQRTQQEDSAVYLCASSSGLAALSSYNEQFFGPGTRLTVL.

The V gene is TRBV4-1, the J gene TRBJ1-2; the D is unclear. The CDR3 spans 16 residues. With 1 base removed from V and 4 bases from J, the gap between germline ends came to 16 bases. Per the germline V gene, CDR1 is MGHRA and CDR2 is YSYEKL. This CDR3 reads CASSQGTRRPLYGYTF. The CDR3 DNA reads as TGCGCCAGCAGCCAAGGTACCAGGCGCCCCCTCTATGGCTACACCTTC.

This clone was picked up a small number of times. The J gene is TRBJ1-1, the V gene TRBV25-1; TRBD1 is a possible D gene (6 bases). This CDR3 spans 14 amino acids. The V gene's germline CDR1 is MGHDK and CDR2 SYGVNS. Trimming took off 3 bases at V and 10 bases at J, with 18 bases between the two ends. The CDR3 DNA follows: TGTGCCAGCAGTGAGGTTTGGGGGGCTAACGGAGCTTTCTTT. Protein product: CASSEVWGANGAFF.

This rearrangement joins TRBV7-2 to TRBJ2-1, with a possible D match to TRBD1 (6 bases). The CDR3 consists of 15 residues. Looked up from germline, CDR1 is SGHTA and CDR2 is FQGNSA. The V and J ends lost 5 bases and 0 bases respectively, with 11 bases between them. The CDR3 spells CASSLTTGSYNEQFF. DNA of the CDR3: TGTGCCAGCAGCCTCACGACAGGCTCCTACAATGAGCAGTTCTTC.

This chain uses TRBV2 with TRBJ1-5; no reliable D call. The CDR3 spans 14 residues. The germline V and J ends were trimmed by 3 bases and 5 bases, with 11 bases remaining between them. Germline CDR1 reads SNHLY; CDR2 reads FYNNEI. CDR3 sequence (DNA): TGTGCCAGCAGTGAGGGCAGCTTATATCAGCCCCAGCATTTT. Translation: CASSEGSLYQPQHF.